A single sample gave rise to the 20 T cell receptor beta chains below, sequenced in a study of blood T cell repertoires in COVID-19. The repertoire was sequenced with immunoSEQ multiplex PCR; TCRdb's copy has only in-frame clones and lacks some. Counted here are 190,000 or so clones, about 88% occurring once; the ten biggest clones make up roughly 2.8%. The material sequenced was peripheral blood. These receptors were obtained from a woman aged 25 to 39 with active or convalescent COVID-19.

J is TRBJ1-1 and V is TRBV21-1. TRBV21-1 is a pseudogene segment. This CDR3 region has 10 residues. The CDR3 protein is CASSITGAFF. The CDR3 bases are TGTGCCAGCAGCATTACCGGGGCTTTCTTT.

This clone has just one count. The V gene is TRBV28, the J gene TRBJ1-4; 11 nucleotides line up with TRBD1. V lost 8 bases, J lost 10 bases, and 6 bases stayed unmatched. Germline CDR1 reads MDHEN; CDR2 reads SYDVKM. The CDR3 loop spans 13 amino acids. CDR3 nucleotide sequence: TGTGCCAGCGGGACAGGGGGTGTAGGAAAACTGTTTTTT. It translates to CASGTGGVGKLFF.

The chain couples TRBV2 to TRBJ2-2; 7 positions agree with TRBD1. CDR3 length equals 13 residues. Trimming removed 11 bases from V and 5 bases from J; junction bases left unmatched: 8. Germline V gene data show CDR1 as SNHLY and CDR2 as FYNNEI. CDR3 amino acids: CAGRQGSTGELFF. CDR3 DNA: TGTGCCGGAAGACAGGGCTCGACCGGGGAGCTGTTTTTT.

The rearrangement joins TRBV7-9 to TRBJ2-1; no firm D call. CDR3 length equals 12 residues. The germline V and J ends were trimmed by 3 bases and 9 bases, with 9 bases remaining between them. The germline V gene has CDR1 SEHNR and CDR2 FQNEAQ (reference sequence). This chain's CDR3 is CASSLTLGEQFF. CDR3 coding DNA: TGTGCCAGCAGCTTGACACTGGGTGAGCAGTTCTTC.

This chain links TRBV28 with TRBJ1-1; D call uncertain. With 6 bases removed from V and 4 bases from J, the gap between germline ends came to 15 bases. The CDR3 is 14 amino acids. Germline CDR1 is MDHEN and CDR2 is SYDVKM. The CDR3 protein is CASSPTRMGTEAFF. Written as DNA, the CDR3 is TGTGCCAGCAGCCCGACTCGGATGGGCACTGAAGCTTTCTTT.

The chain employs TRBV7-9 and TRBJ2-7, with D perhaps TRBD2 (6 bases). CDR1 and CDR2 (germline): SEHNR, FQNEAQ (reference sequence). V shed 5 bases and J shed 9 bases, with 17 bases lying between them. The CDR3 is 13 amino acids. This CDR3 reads CASSPGAGDGQYF. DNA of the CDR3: TGTGCCAGCAGCCCGGGAGCCGGGGATGGGCAGTACTTC.

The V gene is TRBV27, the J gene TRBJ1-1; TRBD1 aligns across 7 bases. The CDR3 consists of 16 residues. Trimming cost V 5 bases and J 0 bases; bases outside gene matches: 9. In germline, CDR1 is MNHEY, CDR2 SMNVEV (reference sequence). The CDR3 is CASSPWTGRMNTEAFF. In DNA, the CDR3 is TGTGCCAGCAGTCCTTGGACAGGTCGCATGAACACTGAAGCTTTCTTT.

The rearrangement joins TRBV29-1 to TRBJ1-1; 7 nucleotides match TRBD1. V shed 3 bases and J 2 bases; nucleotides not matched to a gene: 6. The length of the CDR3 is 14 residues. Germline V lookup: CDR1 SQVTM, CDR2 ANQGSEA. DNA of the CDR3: TGCAGCGTTGACAGGGGGGTAGTAAACACTGAAGCTTTCTTT. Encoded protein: CSVDRGVVNTEAFF.

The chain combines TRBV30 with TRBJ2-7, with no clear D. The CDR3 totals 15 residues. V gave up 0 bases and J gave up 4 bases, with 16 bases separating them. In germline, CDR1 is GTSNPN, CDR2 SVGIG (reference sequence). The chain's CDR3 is CAWSVRGQDRYEQYF. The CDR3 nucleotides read TGTGCCTGGAGTGTACGTGGGCAGGATAGATACGAGCAGTACTTC.

The CDR3 here is CASSPRDFNTGELFF. The CDR3 nucleotides read TGTGCCAGCAGCCCCAGGGACTTTAACACCGGGGAGCTGTTTTTT. V gene TRBV7-9 combines with J gene TRBJ2-2, with D tentatively TRBD2 (6 bases). V lost 5 bases to trimming and J lost 2 bases, with 12 bases between them. The CDR3 extends over 15 amino acids. CDR1 and CDR2 (germline): SEHNR, FQNEAQ (reference sequence).

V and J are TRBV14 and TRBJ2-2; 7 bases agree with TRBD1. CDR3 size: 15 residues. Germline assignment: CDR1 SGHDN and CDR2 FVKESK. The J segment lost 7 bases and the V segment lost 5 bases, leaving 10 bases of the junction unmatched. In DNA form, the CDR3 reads TGTGCCAGCAGCGATCGAAACAGGGGCTACGGGGAGCTGTTTTTT. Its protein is CASSDRNRGYGELFF.

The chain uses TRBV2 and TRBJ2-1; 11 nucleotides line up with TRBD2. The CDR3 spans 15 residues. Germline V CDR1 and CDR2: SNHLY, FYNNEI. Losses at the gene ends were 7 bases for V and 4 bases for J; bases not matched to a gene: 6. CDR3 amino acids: CASKPIAGGYNEQFF. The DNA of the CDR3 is TGTGCCAGCAAACCCATAGCGGGGGGGTACAATGAGCAGTTCTTC.

The CDR3 DNA sequence: TGTGCCAGCAGCTTAAACAGGGCTGGAAACACCATATATTTT. Its translation: CASSLNRAGNTIYF. The V gene is TRBV7-2, the J gene TRBJ1-3, with TRBD1 as a possible D gene (6 bases). The CDR3 is made up of 14 amino acids. The V end lost 2 bases, the J end lost 2 bases, and 7 bases lay between the germline ends. Germline loops: CDR1 SGHTA, CDR2 FQGNSA. The variable domain in full, completed from reference TRBV7-2 and TRBJ1-3, reads GAGVSQSPSNKVTEKGKDVELRCDPISGHTALYWYRQSLGQGLEFLIYFQGNSAPDKSGLPSDRFSAERTGGSVSTLTIQRTQQEDSAVYLCASSLNRAGNTIYFGEGSWLTVV.

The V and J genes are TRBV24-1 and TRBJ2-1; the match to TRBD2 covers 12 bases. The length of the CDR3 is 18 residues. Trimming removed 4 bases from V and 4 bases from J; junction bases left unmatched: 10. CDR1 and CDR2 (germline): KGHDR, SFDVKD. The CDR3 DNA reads TGTGCCACCAGTGACCTGACTAGCGGGAGCGGTGATTACAATGAGCAGTTCTTC. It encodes CATSDLTSGSGDYNEQFF.

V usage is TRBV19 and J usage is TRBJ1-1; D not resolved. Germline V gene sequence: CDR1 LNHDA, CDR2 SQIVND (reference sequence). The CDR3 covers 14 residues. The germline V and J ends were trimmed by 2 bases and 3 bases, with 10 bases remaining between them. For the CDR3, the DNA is TGTGCCAGTAGTATATTGGCAGAGGACACTGAAGCTTTCTTT. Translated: CASSILAEDTEAFF.

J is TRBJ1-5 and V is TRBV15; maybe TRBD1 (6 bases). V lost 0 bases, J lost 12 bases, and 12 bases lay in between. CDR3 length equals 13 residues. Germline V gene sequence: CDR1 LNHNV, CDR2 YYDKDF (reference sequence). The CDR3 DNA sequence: TGTGCCACCAGCAGAGATAAGGGGGTAGTCCAGCATTTT. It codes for CATSRDKGVVQHF.

The CDR3 DNA is TGTGCCAGCAGTGGAGCCGGGACTCAGACCAAAAACATTCAGTACTTC. The encoded protein is CASSGAGTQTKNIQYF. The chain combines TRBV6-1 with TRBJ2-4, with D perhaps TRBD2 (6 bases). The CDR3 sequence is 16 residues long. V was pared by 4 bases and J by 2 bases, with 15 bases between. Looked up from germline, CDR1 is MNHNS and CDR2 is SASEGT.

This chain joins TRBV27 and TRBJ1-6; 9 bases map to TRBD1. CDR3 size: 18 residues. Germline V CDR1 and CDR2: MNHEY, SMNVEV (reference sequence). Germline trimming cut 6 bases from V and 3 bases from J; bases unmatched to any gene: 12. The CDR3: CASRFRDRDHYYNSPLHF. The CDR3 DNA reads TGTGCCAGCAGGTTTCGGGACAGGGACCACTACTATAATTCACCCCTCCACTTT.

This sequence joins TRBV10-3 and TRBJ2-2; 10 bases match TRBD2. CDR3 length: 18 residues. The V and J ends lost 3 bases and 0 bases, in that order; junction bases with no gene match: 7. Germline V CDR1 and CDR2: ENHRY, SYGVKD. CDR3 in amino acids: CAISDPGLAIANTGELFF. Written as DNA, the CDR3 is TGTGCCATCAGTGACCCGGGACTAGCGATCGCGAACACCGGGGAGCTGTTTTTT.

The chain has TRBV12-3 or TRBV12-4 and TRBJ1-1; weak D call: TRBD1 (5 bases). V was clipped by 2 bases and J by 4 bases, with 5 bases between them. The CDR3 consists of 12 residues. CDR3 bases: TGTGCCAGCAGTTTACAGGGCACTGAAGCTTTCTTT. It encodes CASSLQGTEAFF.